The 26 T cell receptor beta chains in this list originate from one sample, sequenced in a study of T cell repertoires in cytomegalovirus infection. TCRdb independently ran MiXCR on the reads; one entry per CDR3 protein. The data show about 740,000 distinct CDR3 sequences, with roughly a third seen just once and around 3% held by the top ten. Sequenced: PBMCs. These receptors all stem from a human donor in good health (CMV status not recorded). Some clones in this sample may be carry-over from other donors' samples.

On this clonotype: No DNA is shown, since the ends of the CDR3 on it are uncertain; the CDR3 is the one TCRdb lists. This chain uses TRBV7-8 with TRBJ2-2; the D call TRBD1 from the table was never checked on the DNA. The CDR3 region is 17 residues in length, termini included. Looked up from germline, CDR1 is SGHVS and CDR2 is FQNEAQ. The CDR3 here is CASSFPVAVGNTVELFF.

In this sample, this clonotype turned up a few times. The chain links TRBV28 to TRBJ1-2; TRBD1 is a possible D gene (5 bases). The CDR3 covers 12 residues. Germline V gene sequence: CDR1 MDHEN, CDR2 SYDVKM. Deletions cut 5 bases from V and 8 bases from J, with 12 bases between. The DNA for the CDR3 is TGTGCCAGCAGTCGGCAGGGTTACGGCTACACCTTC. It yields the protein CASSRQGYGYTF.

This clonotype was seen repeatedly, ten times or more. The rearrangement uses TRBV7-8 and TRBJ1-1; possible D gene TRBD1, 5 bases. This CDR3 contains 14 residues. CDR1 and CDR2 from the germline V gene are SGHVS and FQNEAQ. The germline V and J ends were trimmed by 3 bases and 7 bases, with 15 bases remaining between them. CDR3 in amino acids: CASSLKRGGGEAFF. The CDR3, as DNA: TGTGCCAGCAGCTTGAAAAGGGGTGGTGGTGAAGCTTTCTTT.

This rearrangement joins TRBV29-1 to TRBJ1-1; D remains ambiguous. The CDR3 runs 14 residues. Germline V gene data show CDR1 as SQVTM and CDR2 as ANQGSEA. Between the trimmed V and J ends, which lost 7 bases and 4 bases, there was a span of 19 bases. For the CDR3, the DNA is TGCAGCGCCGCCCAACCTGATACCTTCACTGAAGCTTTCTTT. Protein sequence: CSAAQPDTFTEAFF.

This clonotype was counted a few times. The rearrangement uses TRBV28 and TRBJ2-3; D not resolved. CDR3 length equals 14 residues. V was clipped by 2 bases and J by 2 bases, with 8 bases between them. CDR1 is MDHEN and CDR2 is SYDVKM in the germline V gene. The DNA for the CDR3 is TGTGCCAGCAGTTTAAACTCACTCACAGATACGCAGTATTTT. Translated, it gives CASSLNSLTDTQYF.

Many counts were recorded for this clonotype. The chain carries TRBV6-1 and TRBJ1-5, with D possibly being TRBD1 (5 bases). The CDR3 consists of 11 residues. Looked up from germline, CDR1 is MNHNS and CDR2 is SASEGT. Trimming took 3 bases from V and 10 from J, leaving 7 bases between them. DNA of the CDR3: TGTGCCAGCAGTGAGGGACCACCCCAGCATTTT. It is translated as CASSEGPPQHF.

The chain joins TRBV6-6 to TRBJ2-1, with D tentatively TRBD1 (6 bases). Germline V lookup: CDR1 MNHNY, CDR2 SVGAGI (reference sequence). The CDR3 is 14 residues long. Trimming took off 8 bases at V and 5 bases at J, with 16 bases between the two ends. In nucleotides, the CDR3 is TGTGCCAGCTCCCGTCGGCAGGGGCACAATGAGCAGTTCTTC. Protein: CASSRRQGHNEQFF.

This clonotype was seen at least ten times. The chain employs TRBV11-2 and TRBJ1-1, with D perhaps TRBD1 (6 bases). This CDR3 spans 15 amino acids. CDR1 is SGHAT and CDR2 is FQNNGV in the germline V gene. Trimming removed 5 bases from V and 5 bases from J, with 18 bases in between. For the CDR3, the DNA is TGTGCCAGCAGCCAGATGTCAGGGGTTCGTACTGAAGCTTTCTTT. Translation: CASSQMSGVRTEAFF.

This clonotype was seen more than once but under ten times. The chain has TRBV28 and TRBJ1-5; possible D gene TRBD1, 5 bases. CDR3 size: 16 residues. The V gene lost 8 bases and the J gene lost 5 bases, with 22 bases spanning the gap. The germline gives CDR1 MDHEN, CDR2 SYDVKM. CDR3: CASFRDFGAGYQPQHF. DNA for the CDR3: TGTGCCAGCTTTCGGGATTTTGGGGCAGGATATCAGCCCCAGCATTTT. Together with reference TRBV28 and TRBJ1-5, the CDR3 gives the full variable domain: DVKVTQSSRYLVKRTGEKVFLECVQDMDHENMFWYRQDPGLGLRLIYFSYDVKMKEKGDIPEGYSVSREKKERFSLILESASTNQTSMYLCASFRDFGAGYQPQHFGDGTRLSIL.

Here the CDR3 reads CASSSSQVGKTEAFF. Here the CDR3 DNA reads TGTGCCAGCAGCTCGTCGCAAGTGGGGAAGACTGAAGCTTTCTTT. The V and J genes are TRBV5-4 and TRBJ1-1; no reliable D call. V was shortened by 3 bases and J by 5 bases, with 17 bases between the two germline ends. The germline gives CDR1 SGHNT, CDR2 YYREEE (reference sequence). The CDR3 contains 15 residues.

The V call is TRBV20-1, the J call TRBJ1-1; D gene uncertain. The germline V gene has CDR1 DFQATT and CDR2 SNEGSKA (reference sequence). This CDR3 spans 14 amino acids. The V gene lost 5 bases and the J gene lost 1 base, with 14 bases spanning the gap. The CDR3 loop is CSAPKPHGNTEAFF. DNA of the CDR3: TGCAGTGCTCCCAAACCCCACGGGAACACTGAAGCTTTCTTT.

In its sample, this clonotype was seen a few times. The chain uses TRBV6-1 and TRBJ2-4, with 7 bases that match TRBD1. Germline CDR1 is MNHNS and CDR2 is SASEGT. V shed 5 bases and J 10 bases; nucleotides not matched to a gene: 5. This CDR3 has 12 amino acids. The CDR3 spells CASSLQGLIQYF. CDR3 DNA: TGTGCCAGCAGTCTACAGGGGCTGATTCAGTACTTC.

The gene calls are TRBV6-5 and TRBJ2-1; TRBD2 matches 10 bases. The ends lost 8 bases at V and 1 base at J; junction bases unmatched: 11. The CDR3 is made up of 17 amino acids. Germline CDR1 and CDR2: MNHEY and SVGAGI. The CDR3 is CASGASGRFASYNEQFF. In nucleotides, the CDR3 is TGTGCCAGCGGAGCTAGCGGGAGATTTGCATCCTACAATGAGCAGTTCTTC.

The CDR3 DNA is TGTGCCAGCAGCTTACCGGGACAACTCAACACCGGGGAGCTGTTTTTT. It codes for CASSLPGQLNTGELFF. The chain carries TRBV7-9 and TRBJ2-2; D may be TRBD1 (6 bases). V dropped 2 bases and J dropped 2 bases, with 12 bases sitting between them. This CDR3 is built from 16 residues. The germline gives CDR1 SEHNR, CDR2 FQNEAQ (reference sequence).

This clonotype was detected only a few times. The chain couples TRBV12-3 or TRBV12-4 to TRBJ1-2; no reliable D call. V lost 6 bases to trimming and J lost 4 bases, with 6 bases between them. CDR3 length: 11 residues. CDR3 region: CASRERYGYTF. DNA for the CDR3: TGTGCCAGCAGGGAGCGCTATGGCTACACCTTC.

This clonotype has more than one count but fewer than ten. The V gene is TRBV7-9, the J gene TRBJ2-6, with D tentatively TRBD1 or TRBD2 (5 bases each). Germline V gene data show CDR1 as SEHNR and CDR2 as FQNEAQ (reference sequence). The CDR3 is 18 residues long. V was trimmed by 4 bases and J by 5 bases, leaving 21 bases between them. CDR3 in amino acids: CASSSLSGPFERANVLTF. The CDR3 DNA reads TGTGCCAGCAGCTCTCTTTCGGGACCGTTTGAGAGGGCCAACGTCCTGACTTTC. Variable domain in full (rest from reference TRBV7-9 and TRBJ2-6): DTGVSQNPRHKITKRGQNVTFRCDPISEHNRLYWYRQTLGQGPEFLTYFQNEAQLEKSRLLSDRFSAERPKGSFSTLEIQRTEQGDSAMYLCASSSLSGPFERANVLTFGAGSRLTVL.

The gene calls are TRBV12-3 or TRBV12-4 and TRBJ2-5; D unclear. The V end lost 6 bases, the J end lost 3 bases, and 14 bases lay between the germline ends. This CDR3 spans 14 amino acids. The CDR3 DNA reads TGTGCCAGCAGCCGAGGACGAACGGAAGAGACCCAGTACTTC. It specifies CASSRGRTEETQYF.

This clonotype was picked up a small number of times. V gene TRBV28 combines with J gene TRBJ1-4, with 7 bases matching TRBD1. The ends lost 1 base at V and 3 bases at J; junction bases unmatched: 5. This CDR3 comprises 16 residues. Per germline, CDR1 MDHEN and CDR2 SYDVKM. CDR3 DNA: TGTGCCAGCAGTTTATCTGTCCAGGGGGCTAATGAAAAACTGTTTTTT. Its translation: CASSLSVQGANEKLFF. Drawing the rest from reference TRBV28 and TRBJ1-4, the complete variable domain is DVKVTQSSRYLVKRTGEKVFLECVQDMDHENMFWYRQDPGLGLRLIYFSYDVKMKEKGDIPEGYSVSREKKERFSLILESASTNQTSMYLCASSLSVQGANEKLFFGSGTQLSVL.

This chain uses TRBV7-9 with TRBJ2-7, with unresolved D. Per the germline V gene, CDR1 is SEHNR and CDR2 is FQNEAQ (reference sequence). The CDR3 contains 15 residues. V lost 5 bases and J lost 4, with 18 bases in between. The CDR3 is CASSDSTRRAYEQYF. CDR3 sequence (DNA): TGTGCCAGCAGCGATTCCACACGTCGGGCTTACGAGCAGTACTTC.

This clonotype was seen at least ten times. The V call is TRBV7-8, the J call TRBJ2-7, with 10 bases fitting TRBD1. The CDR3 loop spans 15 amino acids. Losses at the gene ends were 5 bases for V and 1 base for J; bases not matched to a gene: 5. CDR1 and CDR2 (germline): SGHVS, FQNEAQ. CDR3 loop: CASSDRDRGSYEQYF. The CDR3 region has the DNA TGTGCCAGCAGCGACCGGGACAGGGGTTCCTACGAGCAGTACTTC.

This clonotype occurred a few times. This sequence joins TRBV12-3 or TRBV12-4 and TRBJ2-3; 8 bases line up with TRBD1. This CDR3 has 14 residues. Trimming took 2 bases from V and 4 from J; bases not matched to a gene: 2. The CDR3 is CASSLQGAADTQYF. The DNA for the CDR3 is TGTGCCAGCAGTTTACAGGGGGCGGCAGATACGCAGTATTTT.

The chain joins TRBV10-3 to TRBJ1-3; TRBD1 agrees at 7 bases. Germline V CDR1 and CDR2: ENHRY, SYGVKD. This CDR3 is built from 14 residues. The junction had 8 bases not matched to a gene; V was cut back by 6 bases and J by 6 bases. The CDR3 sequence: CAIRTHTGENTIYF. The CDR3, as DNA: TGTGCCATCAGGACCCATACAGGGGAAAACACCATATATTTT.

V and J are TRBV19 and TRBJ1-5, with 9 bases fitting TRBD1. This CDR3 spans 16 amino acids. J lost 0 bases, V lost 3 bases, and 3 bases had no gene match. Germline V lookup: CDR1 LNHDA, CDR2 SQIVND (reference sequence). CDR3 residues: CASSMKTGGSNQPQHF. CDR3 in DNA: TGTGCCAGTAGTATGAAGACAGGGGGTAGCAATCAGCCCCAGCATTTT.

In regard to this clonotype: The conserved phenylalanine or tryptophan is not found at the CDR3 terminus, so this likely reflects a read error. The V and J genes are TRBV7-2 and TRBJ2-1, with D maybe TRBD1 (5 bases). V dropped 5 bases and J dropped 6 bases, with 17 bases sitting between them. CDR3 length: 15 residues. CDR1 is SGHTA and CDR2 is FQGNSA in the germline V gene. CDR3 protein: CASSLGRLRFNEQFL. The DNA for the CDR3 is TGTGCCAGCAGCCTGGGGCGACTGCGATTCAATGAGCAGTTCTTA.

For the CDR3, the DNA is TGTGCCAGCAGCTCTGGACTAGCGGGAGGGGGCCTATACAATGAGCAGTTCTTC. Its protein is CASSSGLAGGGLYNEQFF. The chain is built from TRBV7-8 and TRBJ2-1, with 15 nucleotides matching TRBD2. The length of the CDR3 is 18 residues. Trimming took 4 bases from V and 4 from J; bases not matched to a gene: 8. Germline CDR1 is SGHVS and CDR2 is FQNEAQ.

This rearrangement joins TRBV5-1 to TRBJ2-1; 16 bases are a match to TRBD2. Germline V lookup: CDR1 SGHRS, CDR2 YFSETQ. The V segment lost 0 bases and the J segment 0 bases; nucleotides outside the gene matches: 6. This CDR3 has 20 residues. CDR3 residues: CASSLEGTSGRGVSYNEQFF. CDR3 DNA: TGCGCCAGCAGCTTGGAAGGGACTAGCGGGAGGGGGGTCTCCTACAATGAGCAGTTCTTC.